This TCR beta chain was retrieved from a study of Graves' ophthalmopathy and Graves' hyperthyroidism. Amplification targeted the TCR beta CDR3 regions, with RNA transcripts as the source material. First-round RT-PCR used HTBI primers; second-round multiplex PCR followed. In TCRdb, the multiplex PCR reads were re-called with MiXCR into one record per CDR3 protein. The repertoire holds roughly 400,000 distinct CDR3 sequences, 15% to 20% seen once, with 1.5% to 2% in the top ten. Germline assignment: CDR1 SGHAT and CDR2 FQNNGV. The CDR3 length is 14 residues. Deletions cut 4 bases from V and 7 bases from J, with 13 bases between.

The sequencing sample was made of peripheral blood. The sequence was obtained from a woman younger than 30 with Graves' ophthalmopathy. This chain joins TRBV11-2 and TRBJ2-2, with D unresolved. The CDR3 sequence is CASSWNLRDGELFF. The CDR3 DNA follows: TGTGCCAGCAGCTGGAACCTTAGGGACGGGGAGCTGTTTTTT. Full variable domain (remainder filled in from reference TRBV11-2 and TRBJ2-2): EAGVAQSPRYKIIEKRQSVAFWCNPISGHATLYWYQQILGQGPKLLIQFQNNGVVDDSQLPKDRFSAERLKGVDSTLKIQPAKLEDSAVYLCASSWNLRDGELFFGEGSRLTVL.